This T cell receptor beta chain was obtained from a study of spatial heterogeneity in lung cancer. Whole-study results and caveats: In tumor T cells, estimated coverage reached around 7% for alpha chains and roughly 14% for beta chains. Mutation tallies in tumors tracked expanded intratumoral alpha and beta TCR counts.

Stated time point: sample taken at primary tumor resection. Unsorted whole RNA samples from tumor, nontumor lung or frozen PBMC were sequenced. TCRdb itself ran the 5' RACE reads through MiXCR, one entry per CDR3 protein. The sample shows around 95,000 distinct CDR3 sequences, approximately 4% of them seen only once. This clonotype has only a few counts. The antigen is not known. From germline, CDR1 is SGHNT and CDR2 YYREEE (reference sequence). V was shortened by 9 bases and J by 5 bases, with 20 bases between the two germline ends. The CDR3 runs 14 residues. V and J are TRBV5-4 and TRBJ1-1; D is unclear. The sequencing used lung tumor tissue, collected at surgery. The TCR originated in a male donor with early-stage non-small cell lung cancer. The CDR3 region is CATRGGEARTEAFF. The CDR3 region has the DNA TGTGCCACCAGAGGTGGTGAGGCGAGGACTGAAGCTTTCTTT.